What follows are 23 T cell receptor beta chains derived from one specimen sequenced in a study of T cells in Graves' hyperthyroidism and ophthalmopathy. Template material for amplifying TCR beta CDR3 regions consisted of RNA transcripts. During a first-round RT-PCR of the TCR CDR3, the HTBI primer set was used. A single record per CDR3 protein comes from TCRdb applying MiXCR to the multiplex PCR reads. Of approximately 700,000 distinct CDR3 sequences detected, roughly 15% appear once; the ten largest clones hold roughly 8%. The sequencing input was blood. The receptors derive from a man aged 18 to 29 with Graves' hyperthyroidism.

This clonotype was observed a handful of times. The chain carries TRBV24-1 and TRBJ1-2; tentatively, D is TRBD1 (5 bases). The CDR3 has 15 amino acids. Per the germline V gene, CDR1 is KGHDR and CDR2 is SFDVKD. Trimming removed 2 bases from V and 6 bases from J, with 15 bases in between. The CDR3 coding sequence is TGTGCCACCAGTGATTCGACAGAGGTCGGGCATGGCTACACCTTC. This translates into CATSDSTEVGHGYTF.

This clonotype was seen a handful of times. The chain joins TRBV5-1 to TRBJ2-2, with 8 positions matching TRBD2. Germline V gene sequence: CDR1 SGHRS, CDR2 YFSETQ. The length of the CDR3 is 17 residues. V lost 4 bases, J lost 0 bases, and 8 bases stayed unmatched. The CDR3 here is CASSRSLAGANTGELFF. DNA of the CDR3: TGCGCCAGCAGCCGCTCGCTAGCGGGTGCGAACACCGGGGAGCTGTTTTTT.

Only a few counts were recorded for this clonotype. CDR3 nucleotide sequence: TGTGCCAGCAGCTTAAATAGTCCGTCTAGCGGGAGCGGAGAGACCCAGTACTTC. Translated: CASSLNSPSSGSGETQYF. The genes are TRBV7-3 and TRBJ2-5; 10 bases line up with TRBD2. V trimming: 1 base; J trimming: 4 bases; junction bases outside the gene matches: 12. The CDR3 contains 18 residues. Looked up from germline, CDR1 is SGHTA and CDR2 is FQGTGA.

This clonotype has a handful of counts. V usage is TRBV6-2 or TRBV6-3 and J usage is TRBJ2-7; 8 nucleotides align to TRBD2. The germline V gene has CDR1 MNHEY and CDR2 SVGEGT. V was pared by 8 bases and J by 2 bases, with 17 bases of the junction left unmatched. This CDR3 contains 17 residues. This CDR3 reads CASGVYREGRRPYEQYF. DNA for the CDR3: TGTGCCAGCGGTGTATATCGGGAGGGCAGACGACCCTACGAGCAGTACTTC.

The chain uses TRBV30 and TRBJ2-7; D possibly corresponds to TRBD2 (6 bases). V was clipped by 5 bases and J by 5 bases, with 22 bases between them. Germline CDR1 and CDR2: GTSNPN and SVGIG (reference sequence). The CDR3 is made up of 15 amino acids. This CDR3 is CAWERGTGARNEQYF. As DNA, the CDR3 is TGTGCCTGGGAGAGAGGGACTGGGGCCAGGAACGAGCAGTACTTC.

This clonotype was recorded many times. The chain is built from TRBV7-2 and TRBJ2-1; perhaps D is TRBD1 or TRBD2 (5 bases each). V shed 1 base and J shed 6 bases, with 13 bases lying between them. Germline V gene data show CDR1 as SGHTA and CDR2 as FQGNSA. The CDR3 length is 15 residues. CDR3 DNA: TGTGCCAGCAGCTTAGAGGGACCATTCACCAATGAGCAGTTCTTC. Protein: CASSLEGPFTNEQFF.

This clonotype was picked up a small number of times. J is TRBJ2-1 and V is TRBV12-5; possibly TRBD2 for D (6 bases). Germline V gene data show CDR1 as LGHNT and CDR2 as FRNRAP. Trimming removed 1 base at V and 2 bases at J, with 9 bases between. This CDR3 comprises 15 residues. CDR3 coding DNA: TGTGCTAGTGGTTTGGGTAGCGGAACCTACAATGAGCAGTTCTTC. Its translation is CASGLGSGTYNEQFF.

This clonotype was detected ten times or more. The rearrangement links TRBV11-3 to TRBJ2-3; D unclear. Trimming removed 2 bases at V and 6 bases at J, with 12 bases between. CDR3 length: 14 amino acids. CDR1 SGHNT and CDR2 YENEEA come from the germline V gene. CDR3 sequence reads: CASSLLGSRDTQYF. The CDR3 DNA follows: TGTGCCAGCAGCTTATTGGGTTCACGCGATACGCAGTATTTT.

This clonotype has only a few counts. The J gene is TRBJ2-3, the V gene TRBV12-3 or TRBV12-4, with D possibly being TRBD2 (6 bases). The CDR3 is made up of 15 amino acids. Trimming pared 5 bases from V and 0 bases from J, leaving 12 bases between. The CDR3 region is CASSKGGTSTDTQYF. CDR3 nucleotide sequence: TGTGCCAGCAGTAAGGGAGGAACTAGCACAGATACGCAGTATTTT.

The chain uses TRBV20-1 and TRBJ1-2; the D is unclear. CDR3 size: 12 residues. CDR1 DFQATT and CDR2 SNEGSKA come from the germline V gene (reference sequence). Trimming left V 0 bases short and J 3 bases short, with 5 bases between. CDR3 in amino acids: CSAREGYYGYTF. The CDR3, as DNA: TGCAGTGCTAGAGAGGGATACTATGGCTACACCTTC.

The rearrangement links TRBV2 to TRBJ2-2, with 12 nucleotides matching TRBD1. After removal of 4 bases from V and 8 bases from J, the junction contained 5 bases not matched to a gene. The germline V gene encodes CDR1 SNHLY and CDR2 FYNNEI. The CDR3 spans 15 residues. CDR3: CASSGWDRGLGELFF. CDR3 bases: TGTGCCAGCAGTGGCTGGGACAGGGGGCTAGGGGAGCTGTTTTTT.

The chain employs TRBV20-1 and TRBJ2-2, with a weak D call TRBD2 (6 bases). The V gene's germline CDR1 is DFQATT and CDR2 SNEGSKA (reference sequence). The CDR3 runs 13 residues. V was trimmed by 6 bases and J by 4 bases, leaving 12 bases between them. CDR3 nucleotides: TGCAGTGCCACGGCGGGATCCACCGGGGAGCTGTTTTTT. Its translation: CSATAGSTGELFF.

The CDR3, as DNA: TGCGCCAGCAGCTTGGCGGGACAGAGCGGCTACACCTTC. This sequence encodes CASSLAGQSGYTF. The chain recombines TRBV5-1 with TRBJ1-2, with TRBD1 matching over 7 bases. The CDR3 is made up of 13 amino acids. Per germline, CDR1 SGHRS and CDR2 YFSETQ. J gave up 8 bases and V 0 bases, and 4 bases lay outside the gene matches.

The chain employs TRBV7-2 and TRBJ2-2; tentative D call: TRBD2 (5 bases). V lost 4 bases, J lost 5 bases, and 8 bases lay in between. The CDR3 is made up of 13 amino acids. The germline CDR1 and CDR2 sequences are SGHTA and FQGNSA. The CDR3 DNA is TGTGCCAGCAGCTGGACTGTTACCGGGGAGCTGTTTTTT. Translation: CASSWTVTGELFF.

This clonotype was detected a few times. At one end the junction does not follow the germline gene, possibly because of a read error. This chain connects TRBV7-7 to TRBJ2-5; 10 bases are a match to TRBD1. The CDR3 sequence is 14 residues long. Germline V lookup: CDR1 SSHAT, CDR2 FNYEAQ (reference sequence). In nucleotides, the CDR3 is TGTGCTAGCAGCCGGACAGGGGGTGTGGAGACCCAGTACTTC. It codes for CASSRTGGVETQYF.

The chain recombines TRBV4-1 with TRBJ2-1; D is unclear. Trimming pared 0 bases from V and 5 bases from J, leaving 8 bases between. The CDR3 length is 14 residues. Germline V gene sequence: CDR1 MGHRA, CDR2 YSYEKL. The CDR3 nucleotides read TGCGCCAGCAGCCAAGAGTTTCGAGACAATGAGCAGTTCTTC. Translating it yields CASSQEFRDNEQFF.

This clonotype was seen repeatedly, ten times or more. The CDR3 DNA follows: TGTGCCAGCAGCCCCGGGACTTCTCCAGGCGAGCAGTACTTC. This gives the protein CASSPGTSPGEQYF. The chain couples TRBV12-3 or TRBV12-4 to TRBJ2-7, with D possibly TRBD2 on 6 matching bases. CDR3 size: 14 residues. Trimming removed 6 bases at V and 6 bases at J, with 18 bases between.

This clonotype was recorded at least ten times. V and J are TRBV5-1 and TRBJ1-1, with 9 positions matching TRBD1. V lost 0 bases, J lost 0 bases, and 6 bases stayed unmatched. Germline-derived CDR1 and CDR2 are SGHRS and YFSETQ. CDR3 length equals 17 residues. CDR3 sequence (DNA): TGCGCCAGCAGCTTGGAATACAGGGGGCCTTTGAACACTGAAGCTTTCTTT. This translates into CASSLEYRGPLNTEAFF.

The chain employs TRBV30 and TRBJ2-2; 8 positions agree with TRBD2. Germline CDR1 GTSNPN, CDR2 SVGIG (reference sequence). There are 16 residues in the CDR3. Trimming took 1 base from V and 3 from J; bases not matched to a gene: 7. The CDR3 DNA sequence: TGTGCCTGGAGTGGGGAGCGGGAGACATACACCGGGGAGCTGTTTTTT. It is translated as CAWSGERETYTGELFF.

CDR3 sequence (DNA): TGTGCCACCAGCAAACAGGGGGCGCATGGCTACACCTTC. Amino acid sequence: CATSKQGAHGYTF. The chain joins TRBV15 to TRBJ1-2, with 9 nucleotides matching TRBD1. The CDR3 spans 13 residues. In germline, CDR1 is LNHNV, CDR2 YYDKDF (reference sequence). V trimming: 4 bases; J trimming: 6 bases; junction bases outside the gene matches: 3.

In this sample, this clonotype turned up many times. The chain uses TRBV28 and TRBJ2-5, with TRBD2 as a possible D gene (6 bases). The CDR3 has 15 amino acids. Trimming shortened V by 2 bases and J by 3 bases, and 13 bases separated the two germline ends. Germline V gives CDR1 MDHEN, CDR2 SYDVKM. The CDR3 loop is CASSLIGRREETQYF. The CDR3 bases are TGTGCCAGCAGTTTAATAGGACGGAGGGAAGAGACCCAGTACTTC.

This clonotype was observed many times. CDR3 loop: CASSSQGNYGYTF. The CDR3 DNA follows: TGTGCCAGCAGTTCACAGGGGAACTATGGCTACACCTTC. This chain joins TRBV5-6 and TRBJ1-2; 7 bases are a match to TRBD1. This CDR3 comprises 13 residues. J was trimmed by 2 bases and V by 5 bases; bases with no gene match: 3. Germline CDR1 and CDR2: SGHDT and YYEEEE.

The chain links TRBV6-1 to TRBJ1-2; D not resolved. Germline CDR1 MNHNS, CDR2 SASEGT. V was pared by 3 bases and J by 8 bases, with 13 bases between. The length of the CDR3 is 13 residues. In nucleotides, the CDR3 is TGTGCCAGCAGTGAGACTGGGAAGTACGGCTACACCTTC. As protein: CASSETGKYGYTF.